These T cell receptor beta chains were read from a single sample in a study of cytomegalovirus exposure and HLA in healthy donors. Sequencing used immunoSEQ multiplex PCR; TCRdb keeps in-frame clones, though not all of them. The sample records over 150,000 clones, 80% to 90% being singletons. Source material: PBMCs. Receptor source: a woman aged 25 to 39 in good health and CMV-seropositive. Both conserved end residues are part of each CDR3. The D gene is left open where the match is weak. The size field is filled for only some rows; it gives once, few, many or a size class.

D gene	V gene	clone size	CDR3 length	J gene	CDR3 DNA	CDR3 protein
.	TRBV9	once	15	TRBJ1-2	TGTGCCAGCAGCGTAGGGTCCTTTAGGACAGATGGCTACACCTTC	CASSVGSFRTDGYTF
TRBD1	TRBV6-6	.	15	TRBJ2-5	TGTGCCAGCAGTTACGGGACAGGGACCCAAGAGACCCAGTACTTC	CASSYGTGTQETQYF
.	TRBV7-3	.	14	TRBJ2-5	TGTGCCAGCAGCCCTGGGACAAGTCAAGAGACCCAGTACTTC	CASSPGTSQETQYF
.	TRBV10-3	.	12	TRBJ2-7	TGTGCGGGCGGGTCAAGCTCCTACGAGCAGTACTTC	CAGGSSSYEQYF
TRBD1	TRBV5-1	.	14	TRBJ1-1	TGCGCCAGCAGCCCGGGGACAGGGGAAACTGAAGCTTTCTTT	CASSPGTGETEAFF
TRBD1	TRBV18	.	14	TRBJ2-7	TGTGCCAGCTCACCCGGGACAGGGACCTACGAGCAGTACTTC	CASSPGTGTYEQYF
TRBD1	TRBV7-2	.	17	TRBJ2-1	TGTGCCAGCAGCTTATACGCACCCCGGGACAGAGGGAATGAGCAGTTCTTC	CASSLYAPRDRGNEQFF
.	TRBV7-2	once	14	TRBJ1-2	TGTGCCAGCAGCTTAGCAGGGCAGGGGCTTGGCTACACCTTC	CASSLAGQGLGYTF
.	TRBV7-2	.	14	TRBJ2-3	TGTGCCAGCAGCCCACCCGGGGAGCCAAATACGCAGTATTTT	CASSPPGEPNTQYF
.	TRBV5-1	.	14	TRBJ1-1	TGCGCCAGCAGCTTTCGGGGAGGAGTAACTGAAGCTTTCTTT	CASSFRGGVTEAFF
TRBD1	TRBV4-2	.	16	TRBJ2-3	TGTGCCAGCAGCCAAGCTGAGGACAGGGCGAGGGATACGCAGTATTTT	CASSQAEDRARDTQYF
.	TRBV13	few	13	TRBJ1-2	TGTGCCAGCAGCTTAGCGGGAGGCTATGGCTACACCTTC	CASSLAGGYGYTF
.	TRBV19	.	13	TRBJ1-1	TGTGCCAGTTGTGAGTTCGCCGGCACTGAAGCTTTCTTT	CASCEFAGTEAFF
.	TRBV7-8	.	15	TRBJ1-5	TGTGCCAGCAGCTTAGCGAGGTTAGGGGATCAGCCCCAGCATTTT	CASSLARLGDQPQHF
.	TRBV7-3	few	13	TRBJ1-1	TGTGCCAGCAGCTTAAAGGGAGGCACTGAAGCTTTCTTT	CASSLKGGTEAFF
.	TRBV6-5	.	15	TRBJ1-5	TGTGCCAGCAGTTACCCAGGGTCAAGCAATCAGCCCCAGCATTTT	CASSYPGSSNQPQHF
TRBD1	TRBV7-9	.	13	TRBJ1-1	TGTTCCAGCAGCTTAGAACAGGGGGTGGAGGCTTTCTTT	CSSSLEQGVEAFF
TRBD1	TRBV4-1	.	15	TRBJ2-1	TGCGCCAGCAGCCAACGTCGGGACAGCAGGAATGAGCAGTTCTTC	CASSQRRDSRNEQFF
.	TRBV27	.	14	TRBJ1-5	TGTGCCAGCAGCCTTGACAGGTATAATCAGCCCCAGCATTTT	CASSLDRYNQPQHF